The T cell receptor beta chain described here comes from a study of T cell changes during pregnancy in multiple sclerosis. This CDR3 is 15 amino acids long. The trim removed 4 bases at V and 5 bases at J, leaving 11 bases unmatched. Germline values: CDR1 MGHRA, CDR2 YSYEKL. This table comes from immunoSEQ multiplex PCR, and its TCRdb copy is limited to in-frame clones, with some not included. The sample holds 45,000 to 60,000 clones, approximately 91% seen once. This clonotype originated in a female donor in good health, enrolled as a control in a pregnancy study. The chain has TRBV4-1 and TRBJ2-7; TRBD1 matches at 7 bases. Sequencing used CD4+ T cells from peripheral blood mononuclear cells, obtained after pregnancy. CDR3 sequence: CASSPSGTAYNEQYF. The CDR3, as DNA: TGCGCCAGCAGCCCCTCCGGGACAGCATACAACGAGCAGTACTTC.